These T cell receptor beta chains were read from a single sample in a study of identical twins. MiXCR, applied by TCRdb to the 5' RACE reads, yields one record per CDR3 protein. The table lists approximately 600,000 distinct CDR3 sequences, 9.6% of them singletons. These data were also filed under a second study, of yellow fever vaccine responses in identical twins.

Sequenced material: PBMCs. Receptors were obtained from a woman younger than 35 in good health. CDR3s include the opening cysteine and the closing phenylalanine or tryptophan. Each record gives: clone size, V gene, D gene, J gene, CDR3 protein, CDR3 DNA. A D gene is named only where the DNA matches it firmly. Clone sizes are given selectively: once, few, many, or a class where the clone is expanded.

many	TRBV12-3/TRBV12-4	NA	TRBJ1-6	CASSIQRLGYNSPLHF	TGTGCCAGCAGTATACAGAGGTTGGGCTATAATTCACCCCTCCACTTT
many	TRBV7-6	TRBD2	TRBJ2-5	CASSLAQRGAEETQYF	TGTGCCAGCAGCTTAGCTCAGCGGGGGGCCGAAGAGACCCAGTACTTC
few	TRBV6-5	NA	TRBJ2-7	CASSYPTIGGKPSEQYF	TGTGCCAGCAGTTATCCGACCATCGGAGGGAAACCCTCCGAGCAGTACTTC
NA	TRBV11-1	NA	TRBJ2-1	CASSSDRLWAGTLNEQFF	TGTGCCAGCAGCTCCGACCGCCTCTGGGCGGGGACTTTAAATGAGCAGTTCTTC
few	TRBV2	NA	TRBJ1-1	CASSEAVGAMNTEAFF	TGTGCCAGCAGTGAAGCCGTCGGTGCGATGAACACTGAAGCTTTCTTT
few	TRBV5-1	TRBD1	TRBJ2-6	CASSHRTGKENSGANVLTF	TGCGCCAGCAGCCACAGGACAGGGAAGGAAAACTCTGGGGCCAACGTCCTGACTTTC
NA	TRBV7-2	NA	TRBJ2-5	CASSSGASVGETQYF	TGTGCCAGCAGCTCCGGGGCTAGCGTGGGGGAGACCCAGTACTTC
few	TRBV7-9	TRBD2	TRBJ2-1	CASSSGLAIYNEQFF	TGTGCCAGCAGCTCTGGACTAGCGATATACAATGAGCAGTTCTTC
NA	TRBV3-1	NA	TRBJ2-5	CASSQTRGTQETQYF	TGTGCCAGCAGCCAAACGCGGGGGACACAAGAGACCCAGTACTTC
NA	TRBV27	NA	TRBJ2-3	CASHRDTFTDTQYF	TGTGCCAGCCACCGGGACACCTTCACAGATACGCAGTATTTT
NA	TRBV3-1	TRBD1	TRBJ2-3	CASSQELVIPRTGGRTDTQYF	TGTGCCAGCAGCCAAGAGCTTGTGATTCCCCGGACAGGGGGCCGAACAGATACGCAGTATTTT
many	TRBV15	TRBD1	TRBJ1-5	CATNPGQGSNQPQHF	TGTGCCACCAACCCGGGACAGGGAAGCAATCAGCCCCAGCATTTT
many	TRBV7-9	NA	TRBJ2-3	CASSLAGPDTQYF	TGTGCCAGCAGCTTAGCCGGACCGGATACGCAGTATTTT
few	TRBV24-1	TRBD1	TRBJ2-1	CATSEGGGGTGGNEQFF	TGTGCCACCAGTGAAGGAGGGGGGGGGACAGGGGGAAATGAGCAGTTCTTC
NA	TRBV21-1	NA	TRBJ2-1	CASSKRPLGGVKDEQFF	TGTGCCAGCAGCAAAAGGCCCCTGGGGGGGGTAAAGGATGAGCAGTTCTTC
many	TRBV20-1	NA	TRBJ2-5	CSARVHLDRQETQYF	TGCAGTGCTAGAGTTCACCTAGACCGCCAAGAGACCCAGTACTTC
NA	TRBV12-3/TRBV12-4	TRBD1	TRBJ1-5	CASSFMRTGTDQPQHF	TGTGCCAGCAGTTTCATGCGGACAGGGACGGATCAGCCCCAGCATTTT
many	TRBV7-9	NA	TRBJ2-3	CASSLGTVSTDTQYF	TGTGCCAGCAGCTTAGGGACGGTGAGCACAGATACGCAGTATTTT
NA	TRBV6-5	TRBD1	TRBJ2-2	CASSFRTGKTGELFF	TGTGCCAGCAGTTTCCGGACAGGGAAAACCGGGGAGCTGTTTTTT
few	TRBV10-3	NA	TRBJ2-1	CAISESRQGRENEQFF	TGTGCCATCAGTGAGTCAAGGCAGGGACGGGAGAATGAGCAGTTCTTC
NA	TRBV2	NA	TRBJ2-3	CASGRGLRPDTQYF	TGTGCCAGCGGTCGGGGGCTCCGGCCAGATACGCAGTATTTT
many	TRBV24-1	NA	TRBJ2-1	CATSDFGAAIGHEQFF	TGTGCCACCAGTGATTTTGGGGCAGCTATAGGACATGAGCAGTTCTTC
many	TRBV12-3/TRBV12-4	NA	TRBJ2-3	CASSSLREAELTDTQYF	TGTGCCAGCAGTTCTTTGCGTGAGGCGGAGCTCACAGATACGCAGTATTTT
few	TRBV7-3	NA	TRBJ2-7	CASSFEGGYEQYF	TGTGCCAGCAGCTTTGAGGGCGGCTACGAGCAGTACTTC
few	TRBV12-3/TRBV12-4	NA	TRBJ2-7	CASSFAGGGEQYF	TGTGCCAGCAGTTTTGCAGGGGGAGGCGAGCAGTACTTC
few	TRBV4-2	TRBD2	TRBJ2-3	CASSQDPSGGGTDTQYF	TGTGCCAGCAGCCAAGATCCTAGCGGGGGGGGTACAGATACGCAGTATTTT
few	TRBV7-9	TRBD1	TRBJ2-5	CASSLSVGTGTQETQYF	TGTGCCAGCAGCTTAAGTGTTGGGACAGGGACCCAAGAGACCCAGTACTTC
many	TRBV27	NA	TRBJ2-7	CASSDRRGEQYF	TGTGCCAGCAGCGACCGGAGGGGCGAGCAGTACTTC
few	TRBV10-3	NA	TRBJ1-2	CAISSETGYGYTF	TGTGCCATCAGTTCTGAGACAGGCTATGGCTACACCTTC
NA	TRBV7-9	TRBD2	TRBJ2-1	CASSLDGSGRYNEQFF	TGTGCCAGCAGCTTAGATGGCAGCGGGAGGTACAATGAGCAGTTCTTC
NA	TRBV4-3	NA	TRBJ2-7	CASSRDWTALGKQYF	TGCGCCAGCAGCCGGGATTGGACAGCCTTGGGTAAGCAGTACTTC
many	TRBV10-1	NA	TRBJ1-1	CASSAVRRTEAFF	TGCGCCAGCAGTGCCGTGAGGCGCACTGAAGCTTTCTTT
many	TRBV6-1	NA	TRBJ1-5	CASSARQHNQPQHF	TGTGCCAGCAGTGCAAGACAGCACAATCAGCCCCAGCATTTT
NA	TRBV6-2/TRBV6-3	TRBD2	TRBJ2-7	CASTSREEFEQYF	TGTGCCAGCACGTCGCGGGAGGAGTTCGAGCAGTACTTC
NA	TRBV3-1	TRBD2	TRBJ2-2	CASSQEGAGLATGELFF	TGTGCCAGCAGCCAAGAGGGGGCGGGACTAGCCACCGGGGAGCTGTTTTTT
NA	TRBV6-1	NA	TRBJ1-1	CASGGGRSTEAFF	TGTGCCAGCGGTGGGGGTAGGAGCACTGAAGCTTTCTTT
many	TRBV4-3	NA	TRBJ2-1	CASSQGNSYNEQFF	TGCGCCAGCAGCCAAGGAAATTCCTACAATGAGCAGTTCTTC
NA	TRBV4-2	NA	TRBJ1-2	CASSQVFRERGGYTF	TGTGCCAGCAGCCAAGTTTTCAGAGAAAGGGGGGGCTACACCTTC
NA	TRBV7-2	NA	TRBJ2-7	CASSLAWDSHYEQYF	TGTGCCAGCAGCTTAGCTTGGGACTCTCACTACGAGCAGTACTTC
few	TRBV4-2	NA	TRBJ2-3	CASSQKKSSWDTQYF	TGTGCCAGCAGCCAAAAGAAGTCCTCATGGGATACGCAGTATTTT
many	TRBV9	TRBD2	TRBJ2-1	CASSVGLAEYNEQFF	TGTGCCAGCAGCGTGGGACTAGCGGAATACAATGAGCAGTTCTTC
few	TRBV5-1	TRBD1	TRBJ1-1	CASSLSQGGRTEAFF	TGCGCCAGCAGCTTGTCTCAGGGGGGGAGAACTGAAGCTTTCTTT